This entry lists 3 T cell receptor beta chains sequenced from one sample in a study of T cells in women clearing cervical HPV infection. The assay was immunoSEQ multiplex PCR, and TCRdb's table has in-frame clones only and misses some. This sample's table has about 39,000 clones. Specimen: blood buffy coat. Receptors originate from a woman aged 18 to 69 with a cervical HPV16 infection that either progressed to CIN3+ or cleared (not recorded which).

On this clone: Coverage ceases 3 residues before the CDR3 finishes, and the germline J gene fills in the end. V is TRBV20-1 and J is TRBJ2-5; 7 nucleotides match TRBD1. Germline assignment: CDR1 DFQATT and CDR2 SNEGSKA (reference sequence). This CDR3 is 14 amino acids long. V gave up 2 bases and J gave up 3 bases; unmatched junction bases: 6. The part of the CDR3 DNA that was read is TGCAGTGCTAGACCCGGACAGGCTAAAGAGACC. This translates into CSARPGQAKET. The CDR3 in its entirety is CSARPGQAKETQYF.

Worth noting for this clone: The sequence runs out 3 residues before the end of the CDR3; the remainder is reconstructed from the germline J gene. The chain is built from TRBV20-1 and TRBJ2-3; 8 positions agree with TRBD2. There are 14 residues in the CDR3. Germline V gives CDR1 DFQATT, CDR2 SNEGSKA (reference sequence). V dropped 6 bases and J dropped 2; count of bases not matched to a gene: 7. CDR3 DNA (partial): TGCAGTGCAAAAAGCGGGGGAGCCACAGATACG. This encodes CSAKSGGATDT. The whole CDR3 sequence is CSAKSGGATDTQYF.

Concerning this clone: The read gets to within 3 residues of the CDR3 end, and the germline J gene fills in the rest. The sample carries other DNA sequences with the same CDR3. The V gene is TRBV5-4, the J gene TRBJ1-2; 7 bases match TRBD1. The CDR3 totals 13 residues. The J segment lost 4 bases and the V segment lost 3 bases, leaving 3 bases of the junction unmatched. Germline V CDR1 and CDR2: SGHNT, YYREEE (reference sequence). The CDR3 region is CASSSGQSYGYTF. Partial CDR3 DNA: TGTGCCAGCAGCTCGGGACAGAGCTATGGC.